This entry concerns a single T cell receptor beta chain. Sequenced by immunoSEQ multiplex PCR; TCRdb stores in-frame clones only, minus some. The sample lists roughly 300,000 clones; approximately 87% were seen once. Germline loops: CDR1 MNHNS, CDR2 SASEGT. After removal of 3 bases from V and 4 bases from J, the junction contained 4 bases not matched to a gene. The CDR3 contains 15 residues. These data come from a study of blood T cell repertoires in COVID-19. About the study: Acute and convalescent COVID-19 specimens originated in the United States, Italy and Spain.

Sequencing input: peripheral blood. The source of this sequence is a woman younger than 45 with COVID-19, enrolled during active disease. The chain links TRBV6-1 to TRBJ2-7, with TRBD2 matching over 12 bases. The DNA for the CDR3 is TGTGCCAGCAGTGATTCGGGACTAGCGGGTTACGAGCAGTACTTC. It yields the protein CASSDSGLAGYEQYF.